The 3 T cell receptor beta chains presented below share a single source sample, sequenced in a study of blood T cells in healthy people across ages (dated by TCRdb to between 2015 and 2016). The library was made by 5' RACE. The sequencer listed for this sample is Illumina HiSeq 2500. The second PCR ran for roughly 7 to 12 cycles and used a J-beta primer mix along with a sample-barcoded 5' primer. TCRdb redid the processing of the public reads, applying fastp at Q25 and MiXCR, and retained in-frame beta chains. When rows share a CDR3 protein, they turn into one entry using the most common DNA and genes. The sample profile shows around 1,500,000 distinct CDR3 sequences; approximately 42% of them were found once. The ten most abundant clones make up approximately 7.9% of the sample. What was sequenced was blood. The receptor set was obtained from a woman in her late teens or twenties in good health.

The gene calls are TRBV28 and TRBJ1-1, with no clear D. CDR1 and CDR2 (germline): MDHEN, SYDVKM. The CDR3 length is 18 residues. Trimming stripped 10 bases from V and 0 bases from J, with 27 bases between. DNA of the CDR3: TGTGCCAACAGACCGTCGAGGGATCTCTTTATCATGAACACTGAAGCTTTCTTT. Its translation is CANRPSRDLFIMNTEAFF.

This clonotype has just a few counts. The chain combines TRBV30 with TRBJ2-7, with a possible D match to TRBD2 (6 bases). The CDR3 is made up of 13 amino acids. Germline V lookup: CDR1 GTSNPN, CDR2 SVGIG (reference sequence). V was trimmed by 5 bases and J by 1 base, leaving 12 bases between them. CDR3 sequence reads: CAWVADESYEQYF. DNA for the CDR3: TGTGCCTGGGTAGCGGATGAATCCTACGAGCAGTACTTC.

The V and J genes are TRBV7-9 and TRBJ2-6; TRBD2 might be the D (5 bases). Germline V gene lookup returns CDR1 SEHNR and CDR2 FQNEAQ (reference sequence). V lost 7 bases, J lost 2 bases, and 12 bases lay in between. This CDR3 region has 15 residues. CDR3 in amino acids: CASTAGLTGANVLTF. Here the CDR3 DNA reads TGTGCCAGCACCGCGGGCCTAACTGGGGCCAACGTCCTGACTTTC.